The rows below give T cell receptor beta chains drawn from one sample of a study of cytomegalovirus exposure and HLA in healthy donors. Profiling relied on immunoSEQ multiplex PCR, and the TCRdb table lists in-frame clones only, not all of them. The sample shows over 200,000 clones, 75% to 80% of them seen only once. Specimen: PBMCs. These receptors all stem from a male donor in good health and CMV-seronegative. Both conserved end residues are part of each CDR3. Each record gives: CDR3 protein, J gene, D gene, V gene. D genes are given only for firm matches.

CASSLQRSYEQYF	TRBJ2-7	NA	TRBV5-4
CASSESGGLGNQPQHF	TRBJ1-5	NA	TRBV25-1
CASRADRLTSGLNEQFF	TRBJ2-1	TRBD2	TRBV25-1
CASSQGTGWSYEQYF	TRBJ2-7	TRBD1	TRBV5-6
CASSTTGQVRAEAFF	TRBJ1-1	TRBD1	TRBV5-1
CASSNRTSPTYEQYF	TRBJ2-7	TRBD2	TRBV7-9
CASSPETESETQYF	TRBJ2-5	NA	TRBV18
CASSGLAGGITDTQYF	TRBJ2-3	TRBD2	TRBV18
CASRSSGEGTGELFF	TRBJ2-2	TRBD2	TRBV28
CASSFPGQLNYGYTF	TRBJ1-2	TRBD1	TRBV5-6
CASSQDSTNEQFF	TRBJ2-1	NA	TRBV7-2
CASSLEDARYNEQFF	TRBJ2-1	NA	TRBV7-2
CASNTRGGYTGELFF	TRBJ2-2	NA	TRBV19
CASSLPGTVAYEQYF	TRBJ2-7	TRBD1	TRBV28
CASSLYNEQFF	TRBJ2-1	NA	TRBV9
CASSAEAGLAGVNEQFF	TRBJ2-1	TRBD2	TRBV7-7
CASRPAGTGSGYTF	TRBJ1-2	TRBD1	TRBV7-2
CASSLAPGPTGANVLTF	TRBJ2-6	NA	TRBV13
CASSLSAVVRGRRSRDTEAFF	TRBJ1-1	TRBD1	TRBV28
CASGKGGSYEQYF	TRBJ2-7	TRBD2	TRBV7-2
CASSRGTGGVVETQYF	TRBJ2-5	TRBD1	TRBV5-1
CASSYGAGEGYTF	TRBJ1-2	NA	TRBV6-6
CASLGTSGGAGSDTQYF	TRBJ2-3	TRBD2	TRBV5-1
CAWSSDRTANTGELFF	TRBJ2-2	NA	TRBV30
CASSGPSGGANIQYF	TRBJ2-4	TRBD2	TRBV5-4
CASSRQGPYEQYF	TRBJ2-7	NA	TRBV10-1
CASSAGTGENQPQHF	TRBJ1-5	TRBD1	TRBV5-1
CASRTGGEYEQYF	TRBJ2-7	TRBD1	TRBV5-6
CATLPGQGYEQYF	TRBJ2-7	TRBD1	TRBV28
CASTSRQGATDTQYF	TRBJ2-3	TRBD1	TRBV2
CASSSTTQRQYYNSPLHF	TRBJ1-6	NA	TRBV7-8
CASGFGGSLVDTQYF	TRBJ2-3	NA	TRBV27
CASSARQGELFF	TRBJ1-4	TRBD1	TRBV9
CASRTSGTNEQFF	TRBJ2-1	TRBD2	TRBV7-2
CASRLELAGEIHEQYF	TRBJ2-7	NA	TRBV12-2
CASSSGQVEETQYF	TRBJ2-5	TRBD1	TRBV11-2
CASSVLTRVTGELFF	TRBJ2-2	NA	TRBV27
CASRYSSYSGNTIYF	TRBJ1-3	NA	TRBV2
CAWSVGLAGGKEQYF	TRBJ2-7	TRBD2	TRBV30
CAWDPPGYNEQFF	TRBJ2-1	NA	TRBV30
CASSRRDRDTQYF	TRBJ2-3	NA	TRBV21-1
CASSFPGTANTEAFF	TRBJ1-1	TRBD1	TRBV28
CASSQREFYNEQFF	TRBJ2-1	NA	TRBV4-1
CASSSGDSGNTIYF	TRBJ1-3	NA	TRBV27